This TCR beta chain was documented in a study of cytomegalovirus exposure and HLA in healthy donors. CDR1 is GTSNPN and CDR2 is SVGIG in the germline V gene (reference sequence). CDR3 size: 14 residues. V lost 1 base, J lost 4 bases, and 11 bases lay in between. Primers for the PCR totalled 60 Vbeta and 13 Jbeta. Clones were sequenced by immunoSEQ multiplex PCR, and TCRdb holds only the in-frame ones, with some missing. This repertoire shows some 190,000 clones, 77% found once; its top ten account for about 1.5%. Nominal health characterized the donors when sampled, though unrecorded immune exposures were likely. Study observations and caveats: The number of N-insertions in an Asian-associated ancestry cluster was reportedly below the roughly 670-donor mean in a later analysis. TCR beta V segments were, for the most part, productive about 87% or about 30% of the time in an earlier analysis. Common viral pathogens (according to a later analysis) appeared linked to several of the most significant clusters.

This clone turned up a few times. What it recognizes is unknown. The sequence was collected from a man younger than 30 in good health and CMV-seronegative. The genes are TRBV30 and TRBJ1-5; TRBD1 might be the D (6 bases). Sequences were obtained from PBMCs. The CDR3 DNA reads TGTGCCTGGAGTGGGGGGCCACAGAATCAGCCCCAGCATTTT. Protein sequence: CAWSGGPQNQPQHF.